The 22 T cell receptor beta chains listed next were all sequenced from one sample in a study of regulatory T cells in long-lasting Graves disease. Construction of the TCR beta libraries employed iRepertoire HTBI primers in conjunction with Arm-PCR of CDR3 regions. TCRdb reprocessed the multiplex PCR reads with MiXCR, giving one entry per CDR3 protein. The sample consists of about 520,000 distinct CDR3 sequences, approximately 12% of them appearing once. As to time point: newly diagnosed GD, antithyroid drugs for less than 3 months. The TCR library used RNA extracted from PBMCs. The data also belong to a second study, concerning T cells in Graves' hyperthyroidism and ophthalmopathy.

The sample in question was peripheral blood mononuclear cells (PBMCs), obtained at new diagnosis, from a patient treated with antithyroid drugs. The receptor source for this set is a woman aged 25 to 39 with Graves disease.

This clonotype appeared a few times. The V and J genes are TRBV20-1 and TRBJ2-2; TRBD2 matches 9 bases. The germline gives CDR1 DFQATT, CDR2 SNEGSKA (reference sequence). The CDR3 has 15 residues. V gave up 6 bases and J gave up 7 bases; unmatched junction bases: 12. CDR3 nucleotide sequence: TGCAGTGCCGATAGGCTAGCGGGAAGGGGCGGGGAGCTGTTTTTT. Its translation is CSADRLAGRGGELFF.

This clonotype was recorded at least ten times. CDR3 coding DNA: TGTGCCAGCAGTTCGGGCGAGCGGGAGTACTTC. Amino acid sequence: CASSSGEREYF. J is TRBJ2-7 and V is TRBV27, with TRBD2 as a possible D gene (6 bases). CDR1 is MNHEY and CDR2 is SMNVEV in the germline V gene (reference sequence). Trimming took 4 bases from V and 11 from J, leaving 12 bases between them. This CDR3 contains 11 residues.

This clonotype was recorded many times. The chain couples TRBV20-1 to TRBJ2-5; D is perhaps TRBD2 (6 bases). This CDR3 is built from 17 residues. CDR1 DFQATT and CDR2 SNEGSKA come from the germline V gene (reference sequence). Trimming left V 0 bases short and J 4 bases short, with 21 bases between. The CDR3 sequence is CSARDRALAGWRETQYF. The CDR3 bases are TGCAGTGCTAGAGATCGAGCCCTCGCGGGATGGCGAGAGACCCAGTACTTC.

The gene calls are TRBV27 and TRBJ2-7; D assignment may be TRBD1 or TRBD2 (5 bases each). Trimming cost V 5 bases and J 6 bases, with 14 bases left between them. This CDR3 spans 13 amino acids. CDR1 is MNHEY and CDR2 is SMNVEV in the germline V gene (reference sequence). As DNA, the CDR3 is TGTGCCAGCAGTCCGGGACGGTTATTCGAGCAGTACTTC. Its protein is CASSPGRLFEQYF.

This clonotype occurred many times. This chain joins TRBV6-2 or TRBV6-3 and TRBJ2-7; TRBD1 agrees at 9 bases. The V gene's germline CDR1 is MNHEY and CDR2 SVGEGT. The CDR3 spans 15 residues. Trimming removed 5 bases from V and 6 bases from J; junction bases left unmatched: 11. CDR3 DNA sequence: TGTGCCAGCAGTCAATTCGGGACAGGGTTCTCCGAGCAGTACTTC. Protein: CASSQFGTGFSEQYF.

The sample holds a few counts of this clonotype. The rearrangement links TRBV5-1 to TRBJ2-5; D uncertain. V was shortened by 4 bases and J by 2 bases, with 6 bases between the two germline ends. The CDR3 totals 12 residues. Germline lookup yields CDR1 SGHRS and CDR2 YFSETQ. For the CDR3, the DNA is TGCGCCAGCAGCACTACACAAGAGACCCAGTACTTC. It is translated as CASSTTQETQYF.

At least ten counts were recorded for this clonotype. The chain links TRBV20-1 to TRBJ2-7, with D possibly matching TRBD2 (5 bases). V was cut by 2 bases and J by 4 bases, with 6 bases left in between. The CDR3 is made up of 11 amino acids. CDR1 is DFQATT, CDR2 SNEGSKA, per germline (reference sequence). The DNA of the CDR3 is TGCAGTGCTAGACGAGGGTACGAGCAGTACTTC. Translated: CSARRGYEQYF.

This clonotype was detected ten times or more. The chain recombines TRBV29-1 with TRBJ1-2, with a weak D call TRBD1 (6 bases). Germline V CDR1 and CDR2: SQVTM, ANQGSEA. The V end lost 7 bases, the J end lost 3 bases, and 15 bases lay between the germline ends. The CDR3 runs to 13 residues. The chain's CDR3 is CSGGGGSYYGYTF. CDR3 sequence (DNA): TGCAGCGGGGGAGGGGGGTCGTACTATGGCTACACCTTC.

The rearrangement uses TRBV20-1 and TRBJ2-1; D is ambiguous. Trimming pared 0 bases from V and 5 bases from J, leaving 14 bases between. Germline loops: CDR1 DFQATT, CDR2 SNEGSKA (reference sequence). This CDR3 region has 15 residues. CDR3 nucleotide sequence: TGCAGTGCTAGAGATCGGCCAGGTTCCCACAATGAGCAGTTCTTC. Translating gives CSARDRPGSHNEQFF.

This clonotype came up many times. J is TRBJ1-6 and V is TRBV3-1, with unresolved D. Looked up from germline, CDR1 is LGHDT and CDR2 is YNNKEL (reference sequence). V gave up 3 bases and J gave up 7 bases, with 13 bases separating them. The CDR3 has 15 amino acids. CDR3 DNA sequence: TGTGCCAGCAGCCATTTAGGTTCGGGCAATTCACCCCTCCACTTT. This codes for CASSHLGSGNSPLHF. The variable domain in full, completed from reference TRBV3-1 and TRBJ1-6, reads DTAVSQTPKYLVTQMGNDKSIKCEQNLGHDTMYWYKQDSKKFLKIMFSYNNKELIINETVPNRFSPKSPDKAHLNLHINSLELGDSAVYFCASSHLGSGNSPLHFGNGTRLTVT.

With respect to this clonotype: This sequence may be a read error, since a much larger clone differs from it by one base. The V gene is TRBV28, the J gene TRBJ2-1, with TRBD1 matching over 10 bases. V lost 5 bases to trimming and J lost 9 bases; unmatched junction nucleotides: 10. Germline V gene lookup returns CDR1 MDHEN and CDR2 SYDVKM. This CDR3 comprises 15 residues. CDR3 loop: CASSGTGTGESEQFF. The CDR3 DNA is TGTGCCAGCAGTGGGACCGGGACAGGGGAGAGTGAGCAGTTCTTC.

This chain links TRBV30 with TRBJ2-7, with D possibly being TRBD2 (6 bases). Trimming took 8 bases from V and 5 from J, leaving 13 bases between them. The CDR3 loop spans 11 amino acids. The V gene's germline CDR1 is GTSNPN and CDR2 SVGIG (reference sequence). The CDR3 DNA reads TGTGCCCTACGGGGGTATAACGAGCAGTACTTC. It specifies CALRGYNEQYF.

This clonotype was detected ten times or more. The chain carries TRBV3-1 and TRBJ1-2; D is possibly TRBD1 (6 bases). The V and J ends lost 1 base and 4 bases respectively, with 10 bases between them. The germline V gene has CDR1 LGHDT and CDR2 YNNKEL (reference sequence). The CDR3 runs 14 residues. CDR3 protein: CASSQADSSYGYTF. The CDR3 region has the DNA TGTGCCAGCAGCCAAGCGGACAGTTCCTATGGCTACACCTTC.

As to this clonotype: A read error is possible here, since a much larger clone lies one base away. The V and J genes are TRBV11-3 and TRBJ2-1; tentative D call: TRBD2 (6 bases). From germline, CDR1 is SGHNT and CDR2 YENEEA. The CDR3 is made up of 17 amino acids. The ends were cut back, 5 bases at V and 1 base at J, with 18 bases in the middle. The CDR3 loop reads CASSLGLTGVSYNEQFF. The CDR3 coding sequence is TGTGCCAGCAGCCTTGGACTAACGGGAGTTTCCTACAATGAGCAGTTCTTC.

The V gene is TRBV9, the J gene TRBJ1-2, with D unclear. The CDR3 is 13 residues long. The V end lost 0 bases, the J end lost 8 bases, and 11 bases lay between the germline ends. CDR1 and CDR2 (germline): SGDLS, YYNGEE. For the CDR3, the DNA is TGTGCCAGCAGCGTAGAGGACGGAAGCGGCTACACCTTC. Protein product: CASSVEDGSGYTF.

This clonotype appeared many times. This chain uses TRBV11-2 with TRBJ2-5, with D unresolved. Germline CDR1 and CDR2: SGHAT and FQNNGV. The CDR3 is 13 residues long. V was shortened by 1 base and J by 5 bases, with 8 bases between the two germline ends. The CDR3 DNA reads TGTGCCAGCAGCTTAGGCGTTCGGGAGACCCAGTACTTC. This encodes CASSLGVRETQYF.

Notes on this clonotype: A much larger clone differs by one base, so this may be a read error. The CDR3 here is CASGIRGTVPDLYGYTF. As DNA, the CDR3 is TGTGCCAGTGGTATCCGGGGGACAGTCCCGGATCTCTATGGCTACACCTTC. The chain carries TRBV19 and TRBJ1-2; TRBD1 matches at 7 bases. There are 17 residues in the CDR3. Germline-derived CDR1 and CDR2 are LNHDA and SQIVND (reference sequence).

This clonotype was seen only a few times. CDR3 sequence reads: CASSQGRQGAYGYTF. The CDR3 nucleotides are TGCGCCAGCAGCCAAGGGAGACAGGGCGCCTATGGCTACACCTTC. The gene calls are TRBV4-1 and TRBJ1-2; 7 bases line up with TRBD1. The CDR3 spans 15 residues. V trimming: 1 base; J trimming: 4 bases; junction bases outside the gene matches: 6. Germline V gives CDR1 MGHRA, CDR2 YSYEKL.

This clonotype was recorded at least ten times. The chain is built from TRBV9 and TRBJ2-7; TRBD2 aligns across 14 bases. CDR1 and CDR2 (germline): SGDLS, YYNGEE. The CDR3 runs to 17 residues. V lost 4 bases to trimming and J lost 5 bases; unmatched junction nucleotides: 11. The CDR3 sequence: CASSPTGGLAGGNEQYF. Written as DNA, the CDR3 is TGTGCCAGCAGCCCGACCGGAGGACTAGCGGGAGGAAACGAGCAGTACTTC.

CDR3 nucleotides: TGTGCCAGCAGCCAACCGAGGACAGGGGACGGCTACACCTTC. Amino acids: CASSQPRTGDGYTF. The chain is built from TRBV4-2 and TRBJ1-2; TRBD1 agrees at 9 bases. Germline V gives CDR1 LGHNA, CDR2 YNFKEQ. V was clipped by 2 bases and J by 8 bases; unmatched bases: 6. The CDR3 is 14 amino acids.

This clonotype appeared many times. The chain joins TRBV12-3 or TRBV12-4 to TRBJ2-2, with TRBD2 identical over 8 bases. Trimming cost V 11 bases and J 7 bases; bases outside gene matches: 15. This CDR3 has 15 residues. The CDR3 region has the DNA TGTGCCGTGGGCCCGAGACGGGAGGGCCACGGGGAGCTGTTTTTT. It encodes CAVGPRREGHGELFF.

This clonotype was counted ten times or more. J is TRBJ1-2 and V is TRBV20-1, with D uncertain. Trimming shortened V by 3 bases and J by 2 bases, and 10 bases separated the two germline ends. The CDR3 spans 13 residues. Per germline, CDR1 DFQATT and CDR2 SNEGSKA (reference sequence). The CDR3 is CSASPSGNYGYTF. CDR3 sequence (DNA): TGCAGTGCTAGCCCGTCCGGCAACTATGGCTACACCTTC.